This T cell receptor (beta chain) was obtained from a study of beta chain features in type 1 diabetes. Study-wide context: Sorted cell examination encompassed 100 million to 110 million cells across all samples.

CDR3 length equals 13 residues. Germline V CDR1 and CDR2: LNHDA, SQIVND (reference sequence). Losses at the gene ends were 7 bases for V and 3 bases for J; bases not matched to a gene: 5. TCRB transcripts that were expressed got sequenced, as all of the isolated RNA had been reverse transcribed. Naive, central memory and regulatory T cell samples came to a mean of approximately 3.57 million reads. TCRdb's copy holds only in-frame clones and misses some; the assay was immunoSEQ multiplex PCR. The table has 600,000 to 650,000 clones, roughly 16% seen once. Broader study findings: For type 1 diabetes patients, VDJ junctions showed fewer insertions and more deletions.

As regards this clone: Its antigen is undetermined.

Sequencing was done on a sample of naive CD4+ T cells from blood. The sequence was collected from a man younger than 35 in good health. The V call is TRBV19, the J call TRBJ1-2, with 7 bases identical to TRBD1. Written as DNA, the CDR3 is TGTGCCAGTATTGACAGGGCTCACTATGGCTACACCTTC. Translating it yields CASIDRAHYGYTF.